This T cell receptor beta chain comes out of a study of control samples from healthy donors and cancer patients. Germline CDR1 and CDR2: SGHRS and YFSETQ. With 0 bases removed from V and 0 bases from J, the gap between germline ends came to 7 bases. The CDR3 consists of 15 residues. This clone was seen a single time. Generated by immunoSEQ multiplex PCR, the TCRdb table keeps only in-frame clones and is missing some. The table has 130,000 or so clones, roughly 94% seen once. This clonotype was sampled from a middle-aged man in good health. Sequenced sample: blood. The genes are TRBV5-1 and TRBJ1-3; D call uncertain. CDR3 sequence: CASSLASNSGNTIYF. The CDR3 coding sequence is TGCGCCAGCAGCTTGGCCTCCAACTCTGGAAACACCATATATTTT.